One sample yielded the 29 T cell receptor beta chains listed below, sequenced in a study of T cells in Graves' hyperthyroidism and ophthalmopathy. TCR beta CDR3 region amplification was performed from RNA transcripts. During a first-round RT-PCR of the TCR CDR3, the HTBI primer set was used. TCRdb processed the multiplex PCR reads anew with MiXCR; each CDR3 protein has one entry. The sample lists under 550,000 distinct CDR3 sequences; 12% to 15% were seen once. The sample consisted of blood. These receptors were taken from a woman between 18 and 29 years old with Graves' hyperthyroidism.

DNA of the CDR3: TGTGCCACCAGTGATTTGCTGGGGACTAGCGTCAATGAGCAGTTCTTC. The encoded protein is CATSDLLGTSVNEQFF. The J gene is TRBJ2-1, the V gene TRBV24-1; 10 bases line up with TRBD2. Germline V gene lookup returns CDR1 KGHDR and CDR2 SFDVKD. V was clipped by 0 bases and J by 6 bases; unmatched bases: 4. The CDR3 loop spans 16 amino acids.

This chain links TRBV12-5 with TRBJ2-1; D gene ambiguous. Per germline, CDR1 LGHNT and CDR2 FRNRAP. Deletions cut 2 bases from V and 9 bases from J, with 11 bases between. The CDR3 spans 13 residues. The DNA for the CDR3 is TGTGCTAGTGGTTTGAGCTTCGCTGCTGAGCAGTTCTTC. As protein: CASGLSFAAEQFF.

This clonotype was recorded at least ten times. The rearrangement links TRBV12-3 or TRBV12-4 to TRBJ2-1, with D perhaps TRBD1 or TRBD2 (5 bases each). This CDR3 is 17 amino acids long. The V end was cut by 6 bases, the J end by 0 bases, with 18 bases between. CDR3 DNA: TGTGCCAGCAGAGGGGACCTCGGAACCGGCTCCTACAATGAGCAGTTCTTC. This sequence encodes CASRGDLGTGSYNEQFF.

The CDR3 bases are TGTGCCAGCAGTGAGGCGGGAGGGCCATCTGGTGAGCAGTTCTTC. Protein sequence: CASSEAGGPSGEQFF. This rearrangement joins TRBV6-1 to TRBJ2-1, with 9 nucleotides matching TRBD2. Germline V gene data show CDR1 as MNHNS and CDR2 as SASEGT. The CDR3 sequence is 15 residues long. The trim removed 3 bases at V and 9 bases at J, leaving 9 bases unmatched.

Regarding this clonotype: Since the CDR3 does not end with the conserved phenylalanine or tryptophan, this likely comes from a read error. The chain joins TRBV5-4 to TRBJ2-5; TRBD2 aligns across 11 bases. Germline CDR1 reads SGHNT; CDR2 reads YYREEE (reference sequence). Germline trimming cut 4 bases from V and 1 base from J; bases unmatched to any gene: 6. The CDR3 extends over 16 amino acids. The CDR3 DNA reads as TGTGCCAGCAGCCCCGGGACTAGCGGAATCCAAGAGACCCAGTACCTC. Translation: CASSPGTSGIQETQYL.

V usage is TRBV2 and J usage is TRBJ2-2, with 16 bases lining up with TRBD2. Germline V CDR1 and CDR2: SNHLY, FYNNEI. The ends lost 7 bases at V and 7 bases at J; junction bases unmatched: 12. The CDR3 covers 18 residues. CDR3 residues: CASNVGTSGRARGGELFF. The CDR3 DNA reads as TGTGCCAGCAACGTCGGGACTAGCGGGAGGGCCCGGGGCGGGGAGCTGTTTTTT. Full variable domain (missing parts from reference TRBV2 and TRBJ2-2): EPEVTQTPSHQVTQMGQEVILRCVPISNHLYFYWYRQILGQKVEFLVSFYNNEISEKSEIFDDQFSVERPDGSNFTLKIRSTKLEDSAMYFCASNVGTSGRARGGELFFGEGSRLTVL.

This clonotype came up many times. V is TRBV29-1 and J is TRBJ2-5; tentatively, D is TRBD2 (5 bases). The V and J ends lost 1 base and 6 bases respectively, with 15 bases between them. Germline values: CDR1 SQVTM, CDR2 ANQGSEA. The CDR3 extends over 14 amino acids. CDR3 nucleotide sequence: TGCAGCGTTGAAGGAAGAACTAGTTTGAAGACCCAGTACTTC. It translates to CSVEGRTSLKTQYF.

This clonotype was found many times. CDR3 protein: CASSIGGGLETQYF. DNA of the CDR3: TGTGCCAGTAGTATCGGGGGGGGGCTGGAGACCCAGTACTTC. The rearrangement links TRBV19 to TRBJ2-5, with 8 bases fitting TRBD2. The CDR3 is made up of 14 amino acids. V gave up 3 bases and J gave up 5 bases; unmatched junction bases: 5. Germline values: CDR1 LNHDA, CDR2 SQIVND (reference sequence).

The J gene is TRBJ2-7, the V gene TRBV4-1; 10 nucleotides agree with TRBD1. Germline assignment: CDR1 MGHRA and CDR2 YSYEKL. CDR3 length: 15 amino acids. The trim removed 3 bases at V and 2 bases at J, leaving 4 bases unmatched. The CDR3 region is CASSHRQGAAYEQYF. As DNA, the CDR3 is TGCGCCAGCAGCCATCGACAGGGGGCCGCCTACGAGCAGTACTTC.

This clonotype has ten or more counts. The rearrangement links TRBV11-2 to TRBJ2-3; D remains unclear. Per the germline V gene, CDR1 is SGHAT and CDR2 is FQNNGV. The V and J ends lost 1 base and 4 bases respectively, with 3 bases between them. This CDR3 spans 12 amino acids. Here the CDR3 DNA reads TGTGCCAGCAGCTTAGTACCAGATACGCAGTATTTT. The encoded protein is CASSLVPDTQYF.

This clonotype has only a few counts. The chain employs TRBV15 and TRBJ1-4; no clear D gene. Germline lookup yields CDR1 LNHNV and CDR2 YYDKDF (reference sequence). CDR3 size: 15 residues. Trimming pared 9 bases from V and 2 bases from J, leaving 16 bases between. The CDR3 DNA reads TGTGCCACTCATCAGATCCAAGGGACTAATGAAAAACTGTTTTTT. This translates into CATHQIQGTNEKLFF.

This clonotype was recorded many times. The V call is TRBV7-2, the J call TRBJ2-7, with a weak D call TRBD2 (5 bases). CDR3 length: 15 residues. The germline V gene encodes CDR1 SGHTA and CDR2 FQGNSA. The ends were cut back, 1 base at V and 3 bases at J, with 13 bases in the middle. The CDR3 protein is CASSLGAGQRYEQYF. The DNA of the CDR3 is TGTGCCAGCAGCTTAGGGGCGGGCCAGCGCTACGAGCAGTACTTC.

The rearrangement links TRBV2 to TRBJ1-1; D not resolved. CDR3 length: 15 residues. With 3 bases removed from V and 0 bases from J, the gap between germline ends came to 11 bases. The germline gives CDR1 SNHLY, CDR2 FYNNEI. CDR3 DNA sequence: TGTGCCAGCAGTGAGGACCCGAAGGTGAACACTGAAGCTTTCTTT. Amino acids: CASSEDPKVNTEAFF.

At least ten counts were recorded for this clonotype. This sequence joins TRBV20-1 and TRBJ2-3, with a tentative D call TRBD1 (5 bases). The V end was cut by 0 bases, the J end by 1 base, with 11 bases between. The CDR3 consists of 15 residues. From germline, CDR1 is DFQATT and CDR2 SNEGSKA (reference sequence). CDR3 loop: CSARDLGAGTDTQYF. CDR3 DNA: TGCAGTGCTAGAGACCTTGGGGCAGGCACAGATACGCAGTATTTT.

With regard to this clonotype: This may be a read error: a much more frequent sequence differs by one nucleotide. The chain has TRBV27 and TRBJ2-3, with 8 bases that match TRBD1. The CDR3 contains 17 residues. From germline, CDR1 is MNHEY and CDR2 SMNVEV (reference sequence). Unmatched junction bases numbered 8, after V lost 2 bases and J lost 1 base. CDR3 region: CASSLNRGTAGTDTQYF. The CDR3 DNA reads as TGTGCCAGCAGTTTAAACAGGGGGACGGCTGGCACAGATACGCAGTATTTT.

This clonotype has just a few counts. This sequence joins TRBV19 and TRBJ1-1; D is perhaps TRBD1 (5 bases). The V gene's germline CDR1 is LNHDA and CDR2 SQIVND (reference sequence). The CDR3 consists of 14 residues. V lost 4 bases and J 4 bases, leaving 13 bases between the germline ends. The CDR3 is CASSRQGGGTEAFF. The CDR3 DNA is TGTGCCAGTAGTAGGCAGGGAGGCGGCACTGAAGCTTTCTTT.

In its sample, this clonotype was seen many times. This rearrangement joins TRBV3-1 to TRBJ1-4; D may be TRBD1 (5 bases). This CDR3 has 16 amino acids. The V end was cut by 0 bases, the J end by 8 bases, with 16 bases between. The germline gives CDR1 LGHDT, CDR2 YNNKEL (reference sequence). In DNA form, the CDR3 reads TGTGCCAGCAGCCAAGATATGATTCAGGGAGAAGAAAAACTGTTTTTT. It is translated as CASSQDMIQGEEKLFF.

The chain links TRBV19 to TRBJ2-7, with D maybe TRBD1 (6 bases). The CDR3 covers 14 residues. The germline gives CDR1 LNHDA, CDR2 SQIVND (reference sequence). Trimming pared 5 bases from V and 0 bases from J, leaving 11 bases between. CDR3 nucleotides: TGTGCCAGTAGTGAAGACAGGAACTCCTACGAGCAGTACTTC. This encodes CASSEDRNSYEQYF.

The chain links TRBV28 to TRBJ1-4; 8 nucleotides align to TRBD1. The CDR3 runs 14 residues. V was clipped by 6 bases and J by 8 bases; unmatched bases: 8. Germline loops: CDR1 MDHEN, CDR2 SYDVKM. CDR3 in amino acids: CASSSRGRREKLFF. CDR3 nucleotides: TGTGCCAGCAGCAGCAGGGGGCGCAGGGAAAAACTGTTTTTT.

This clonotype was detected once. This chain connects TRBV11-2 to TRBJ2-1; 14 bases line up with TRBD2. The V gene end was trimmed by 4 bases and the J gene end by 8 bases; junction bases not matched to a gene: 7. CDR1 is SGHAT, CDR2 FQNNGV, per germline. The CDR3 loop spans 16 amino acids. CDR3 in amino acids: CASSSGTSGSPDEQFF. For the CDR3, the DNA is TGTGCCAGCAGCTCCGGGACTAGCGGGAGTCCCGATGAGCAGTTCTTC.

The V call is TRBV20-1, the J call TRBJ1-4; D gene unclear. Trimming removed 4 bases from V and 7 bases from J, with 13 bases in between. Germline V lookup: CDR1 DFQATT, CDR2 SNEGSKA (reference sequence). There are 13 residues in the CDR3. The CDR3 DNA sequence: TGCAGTGCTAAGGCAGGAGATCGTGAAAAACTGTTTTTT. Translated: CSAKAGDREKLFF.

This clonotype was seen at least ten times. V gene TRBV7-9 combines with J gene TRBJ2-1; TRBD2 is a possible D gene (5 bases). The CDR3 covers 17 residues. Germline assignment: CDR1 SEHNR and CDR2 FQNEAQ (reference sequence). Trimming removed 5 bases from V and 1 base from J, with 18 bases in between. For the CDR3, the DNA is TGTGCCAGCAGCCCCACTAAGCAGCTAGCATCCTACAATGAGCAGTTCTTC. Its protein is CASSPTKQLASYNEQFF.

The chain links TRBV20-1 to TRBJ2-7, with D unclear. The germline V gene has CDR1 DFQATT and CDR2 SNEGSKA (reference sequence). This CDR3 contains 11 residues. V was trimmed by 5 bases and J by 0 bases, leaving 5 bases between them. The CDR3 here is CSAATSYEQYF. DNA of the CDR3: TGCAGTGCTGCGACCTCCTACGAGCAGTACTTC.

This clonotype has a handful of counts. The chain combines TRBV19 with TRBJ1-1; D perhaps matches TRBD1 (5 bases). V was cut by 4 bases and J by 5 bases, with 14 bases left in between. The CDR3 runs to 14 residues. From germline, CDR1 is LNHDA and CDR2 SQIVND (reference sequence). CDR3 in DNA: TGTGCCAGTAGTACTCGGGGGTCATGGACTGAAGCTTTCTTT. The encoded protein is CASSTRGSWTEAFF.

The chain employs TRBV7-2 and TRBJ2-7, with 13 bases lining up with TRBD2. V gave up 4 bases and J gave up 5 bases; unmatched junction bases: 5. CDR3 length: 15 residues. Germline V lookup: CDR1 SGHTA, CDR2 FQGNSA. The chain's CDR3 is CASSSGLAGDDEQYF. CDR3 in DNA: TGTGCCAGCAGCTCCGGACTAGCGGGAGATGACGAGCAGTACTTC.

This clonotype was seen repeatedly, ten times or more. CDR3 region: CSVGTGTGGTEAFF. The CDR3 region has the DNA TGCAGCGTAGGAACCGGGACAGGGGGTACTGAAGCTTTCTTT. The rearrangement links TRBV29-1 to TRBJ1-1, with 11 bases that match TRBD1. Per the germline V gene, CDR1 is SQVTM and CDR2 is ANQGSEA. The trim removed 6 bases at V and 5 bases at J, leaving 8 bases unmatched. This CDR3 is 14 amino acids long.

V and J are TRBV30 and TRBJ2-7, with a possible D match to TRBD2 (5 bases). The CDR3 totals 12 residues. Germline CDR1 and CDR2: GTSNPN and SVGIG (reference sequence). V shed 4 bases and J shed 4 bases, with 11 bases lying between them. The CDR3 sequence is CAWMSGSYEQYF. The CDR3 coding sequence is TGTGCCTGGATGTCGGGGAGTTACGAGCAGTACTTC.

V and J are TRBV30 and TRBJ2-7, with D possibly being TRBD1 (5 bases). The CDR3 runs to 16 residues. Trimming cost V 0 bases and J 0 bases, with 15 bases left between them. The V gene's germline CDR1 is GTSNPN and CDR2 SVGIG (reference sequence). The CDR3 DNA is TGTGCCTGGAGTGTAGACAGACCAAGCCTCTCCTACGAGCAGTACTTC. It is translated as CAWSVDRPSLSYEQYF.

Points on this clonotype: Since a much larger clone is just one base distant, this may be a read error. The chain has TRBV28 and TRBJ2-7; D is unclear. Germline assignment: CDR1 MDHEN and CDR2 SYDVKM. The CDR3 is 11 amino acids. The CDR3 coding sequence is TGTGCCGGCAGTTTAGGTAACGAGCAGTACTTC. Protein sequence: CAGSLGNEQYF.